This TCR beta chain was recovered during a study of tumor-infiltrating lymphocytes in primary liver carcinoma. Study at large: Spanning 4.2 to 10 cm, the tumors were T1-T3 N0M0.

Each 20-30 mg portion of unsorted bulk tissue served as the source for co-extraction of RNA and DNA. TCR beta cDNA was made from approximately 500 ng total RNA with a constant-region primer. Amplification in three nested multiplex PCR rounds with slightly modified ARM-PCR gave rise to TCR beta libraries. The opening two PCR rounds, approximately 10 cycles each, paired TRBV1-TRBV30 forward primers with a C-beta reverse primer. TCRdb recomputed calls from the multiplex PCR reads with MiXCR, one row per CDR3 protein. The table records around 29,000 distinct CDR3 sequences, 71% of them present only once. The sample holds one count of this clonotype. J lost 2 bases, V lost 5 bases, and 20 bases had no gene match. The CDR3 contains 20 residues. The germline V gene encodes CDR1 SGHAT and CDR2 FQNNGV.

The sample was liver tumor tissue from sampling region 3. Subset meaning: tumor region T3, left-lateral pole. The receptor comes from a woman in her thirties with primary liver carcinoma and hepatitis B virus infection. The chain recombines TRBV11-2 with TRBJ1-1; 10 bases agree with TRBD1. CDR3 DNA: TGTGCCAGCAGCGCTCGAGACAGGGGGCCCAAGAGATGGAGAAACACTGAAGCTTTCTTT. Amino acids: CASSARDRGPKRWRNTEAFF. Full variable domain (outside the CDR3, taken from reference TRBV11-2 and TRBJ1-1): EAGVAQSPRYKIIEKRQSVAFWCNPISGHATLYWYQQILGQGPKLLIQFQNNGVVDDSQLPKDRFSAERLKGVDSTLKIQPAKLEDSAVYLCASSARDRGPKRWRNTEAFFGQGTRLTVV.